The clone carrying this T cell receptor (beta chain) was seen once. Across 24 US areas, participants ranged in age from 18 to 89 years. This sample was included in a study of blood T cell repertoires in COVID-19. Study summary: Acute and convalescent COVID-19 samples came from the United States, Italy and Spain.

Source study methods: For nucleated cells, counts were estimated from reference gene primer amplification. Some clones are missing from TCRdb's copy, which holds only in-frame ones; the method was immunoSEQ multiplex PCR. V and J calls and clone size follow that table, whereas D and trimming were derived from the DNA. This table has around 300,000 clones, nearly 90% appearing once. The ends were cut back, 6 bases at V and 7 bases at J, with 13 bases in the middle. This CDR3 spans 14 amino acids. Germline V gives CDR1 LGHNT, CDR2 FRNRAP. The TCR originated in a woman between 18 and 29 years old with acute COVID-19. The chain links TRBV12-5 to TRBJ1-6, with D possibly TRBD1 on 6 matching bases. The specimen was PBMCs or T cells enriched from blood (not recorded which). This CDR3 is CASGLGQPNSPLHF. The CDR3 bases are TGTGCTAGTGGCCTCGGACAGCCGAATTCACCCCTCCACTTT.